This is a list of T cell receptor beta chains from one sample in a study of T cell responses to AZD1222 COVID-19 vaccine. Method: immunoSEQ multiplex PCR; TCRdb's copy keeps in-frame clones and lacks some. The data contain approximately 200,000 clones, roughly 90% of them singletons. The material sequenced was peripheral blood, taken 28 days after the second AZD1222 dose. The source is an adult who received the AZD1222 COVID-19 vaccine. Each CDR3 is given without its conserved first and last residue.

V	J	CDR3
TRBV3-1/TRBV3-2	TRBJ2-1	ASSRREEQF
TRBV12-5	TRBJ1-6	ASASQLGINSPLH
TRBV18	TRBJ2-7	ASSPEKGEQY
TRBV7-3	TRBJ2-1	ASSSGGYEQF
TRBV7-3	TRBJ2-7	ASIQTSGSYEQY
TRBV7-3	TRBJ1-2	ASSLRGGDGYT
TRBV10-2	TRBJ1-1	ASSDQLLTGDNTEAF
TRBV6-5	TRBJ2-1	ASGMEGSSYNEQF
TRBV5-1	TRBJ2-3	ASRSTSGRGDTQY
TRBV11-1	TRBJ2-3	ASSLIGTRISDTQY
TRBV12-3/TRBV12-4	TRBJ1-5	ASSLVQNQPQH
TRBV9	TRBJ1-1	ASSLGVGTGGRDTEAF
TRBV5-6	TRBJ2-7	ASSVGPLTYEQY
TRBV7-2	TRBJ2-1	ASRKSIAVGNEQF
TRBV27	TRBJ1-5	ASSPGTGEMPQH
TRBV14	TRBJ2-1	ASSQELASEQF
TRBV6-5	TRBJ1-3	ASTQGLHSGNTIY
TRBV11-2	TRBJ2-1	ASSPTRGSDEQF
TRBV9	TRBJ2-7	ASSSGTSGYEQY
TRBV6-5	TRBJ2-3	ASGRQTDTQY
TRBV29-1	TRBJ1-1	SVERGEAEAF
TRBV20-1	TRBJ1-2	SAAGGGGYT
TRBV10-1	TRBJ2-3	ASSVADTQY
TRBV14	TRBJ1-2	ASSQDTGRLYGYT
TRBV9	TRBJ1-6	ASSVEKHSPLH
TRBV27	TRBJ2-4	ASKGSGRANIQY
TRBV6-2/TRBV6-3	TRBJ1-2	ASSYSRDSANYGYT